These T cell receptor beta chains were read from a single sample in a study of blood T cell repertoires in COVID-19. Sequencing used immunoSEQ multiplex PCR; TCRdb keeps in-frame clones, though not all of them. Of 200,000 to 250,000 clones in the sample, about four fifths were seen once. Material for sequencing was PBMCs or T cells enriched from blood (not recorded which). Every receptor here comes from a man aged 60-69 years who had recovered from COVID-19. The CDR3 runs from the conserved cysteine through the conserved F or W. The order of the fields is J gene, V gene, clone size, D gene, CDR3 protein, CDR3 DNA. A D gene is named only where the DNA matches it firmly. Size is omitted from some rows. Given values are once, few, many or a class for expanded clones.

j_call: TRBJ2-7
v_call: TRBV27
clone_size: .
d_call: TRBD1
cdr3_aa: CASSLGPPGQGVYEQYF
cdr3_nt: TGTGCCAGCAGTTTGGGGCCCCCGGGACAGGGGGTCTACGAGCAGTACTTC

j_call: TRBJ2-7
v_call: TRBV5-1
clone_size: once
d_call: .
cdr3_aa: CASSSPNSREQYF
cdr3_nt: TGCGCCAGCAGCTCGCCAAACAGTCGCGAGCAGTACTTC

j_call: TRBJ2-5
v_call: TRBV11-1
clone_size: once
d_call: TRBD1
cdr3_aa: CASSLAGQGYQETQYF
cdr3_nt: TGTGCCAGCAGCCTCGCCGGACAGGGGTACCAAGAGACCCAGTACTTC

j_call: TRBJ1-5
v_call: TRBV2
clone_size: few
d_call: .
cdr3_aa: CASSPNTGGGNQPQHF
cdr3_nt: TGTGCCAGCAGCCCGAACACTGGGGGCGGCAATCAGCCCCAGCATTTT

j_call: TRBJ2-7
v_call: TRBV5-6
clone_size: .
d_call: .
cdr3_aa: CASSVGVYEQYF
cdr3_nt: TGTGCCAGCAGCGTAGGGGTCTACGAGCAGTACTTC

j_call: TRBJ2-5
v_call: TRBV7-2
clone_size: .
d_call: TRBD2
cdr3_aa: CASSFPTSSETQYF
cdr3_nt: TGTGCCAGCAGCTTCCCGACTAGCTCAGAGACCCAGTACTTC

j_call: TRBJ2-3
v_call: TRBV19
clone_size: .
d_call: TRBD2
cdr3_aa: CASSIVSGGPSTDTQYF
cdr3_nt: TGTGCCAGTAGTATAGTTAGCGGGGGCCCTAGCACAGATACGCAGTATTTT

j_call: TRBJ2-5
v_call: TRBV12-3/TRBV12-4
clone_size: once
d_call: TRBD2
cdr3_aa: CASASGIQETQYF
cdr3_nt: TGTGCCAGCGCTAGCGGGATTCAAGAGACCCAGTACTTC

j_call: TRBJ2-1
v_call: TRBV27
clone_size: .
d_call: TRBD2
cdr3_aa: CASSLSGEGHNEQFF
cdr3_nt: TGTGCCAGCAGTTTAAGTGGGGAGGGGCACAATGAGCAGTTCTTC

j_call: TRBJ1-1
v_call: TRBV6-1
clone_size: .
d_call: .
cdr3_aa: CASSEGGGRNTEAFF
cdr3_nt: TGTGCCAGCAGTGAAGGGGGTGGGAGGAACACTGAAGCTTTCTTT

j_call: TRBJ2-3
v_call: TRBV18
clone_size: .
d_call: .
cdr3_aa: CASSPRADTQYF
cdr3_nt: TGTGCCAGCTCACCACGCGCAGATACGCAGTATTTT

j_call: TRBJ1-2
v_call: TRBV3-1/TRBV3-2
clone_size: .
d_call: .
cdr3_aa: CASSQERRGQAGGYTF
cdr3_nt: TGTGCCAGCAGCCAAGAGCGTCGAGGGCAGGCGGGAGGCTACACCTTC

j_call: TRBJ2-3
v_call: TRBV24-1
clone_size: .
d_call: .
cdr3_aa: CATSDLKGRESTDTQYF
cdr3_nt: TGTGCCACCAGTGATTTAAAGGGCAGGGAAAGCACAGATACGCAGTATTTT

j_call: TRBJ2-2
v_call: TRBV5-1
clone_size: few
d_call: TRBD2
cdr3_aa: CASRDPGLADTGELFF
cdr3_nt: TGCGCCAGCAGAGATCCGGGACTAGCAGACACCGGGGAGCTGTTTTTT

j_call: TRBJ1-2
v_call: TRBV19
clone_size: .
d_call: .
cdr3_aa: CASSIRPTGVFYGYTF
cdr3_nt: TGTGCCAGTAGTATCAGACCGACAGGCGTATTCTATGGCTACACCTTC

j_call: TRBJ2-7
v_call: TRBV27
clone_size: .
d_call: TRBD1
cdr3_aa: CASRVGTGSFWGEQYF
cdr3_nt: TGTGCCAGCAGAGTCGGGACAGGGAGCTTTTGGGGCGAGCAGTACTTC

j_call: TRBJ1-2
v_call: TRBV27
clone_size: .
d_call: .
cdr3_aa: CASSLGGPRDYGYTF
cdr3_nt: TGTGCCAGCAGTTTGGGGGGACCAAGGGACTATGGCTACACCTTC

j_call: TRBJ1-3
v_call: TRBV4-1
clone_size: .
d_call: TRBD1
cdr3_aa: CASSQDRGFGNTIYF
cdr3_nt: TGCGCCAGCAGCCAAGACAGGGGGTTCGGAAACACCATATATTTT

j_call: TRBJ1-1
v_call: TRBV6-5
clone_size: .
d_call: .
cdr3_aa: CASSYSRTVEAFF
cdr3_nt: TGTGCCAGCAGTTACTCGAGGACAGTTGAAGCTTTCTTT

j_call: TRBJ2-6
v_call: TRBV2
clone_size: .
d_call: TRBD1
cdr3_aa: CASSGQGPFSGANVLTF
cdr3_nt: TGTGCCAGCAGTGGACAGGGTCCTTTCTCTGGGGCCAACGTCCTGACTTTC

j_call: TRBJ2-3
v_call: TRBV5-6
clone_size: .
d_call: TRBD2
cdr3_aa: CASSRRLAGGADTQYF
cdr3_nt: TGTGCCAGCAGCAGAAGACTAGCGGGGGGTGCAGATACGCAGTATTTT

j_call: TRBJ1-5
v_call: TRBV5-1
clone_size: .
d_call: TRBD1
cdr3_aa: CASSSPGGRPHF
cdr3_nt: TGCGCCAGCAGCTCTCCAGGGGGCCGGCCGCATTTT

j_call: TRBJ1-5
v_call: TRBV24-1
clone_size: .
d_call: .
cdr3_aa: CATSERTNQPQHF
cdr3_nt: TGTGCCACCAGTGAGAGAACCAATCAGCCCCAGCATTTT